This T cell receptor (beta chain) was observed in a study of response to subunit inactivated influenza vaccine. General observations from the study: Authors suggested each seasonal influenza vaccination recruits few new T cells.

TCRdb passed the RT-PCR reads through MiXCR, listing each CDR3 protein once. The data show over 150,000 distinct CDR3 sequences, about 10% seen once. A word on this clonotype: Its antigen is as yet unknown.

The receptor was derived from a man between 45 and 75 years old who received an inactivated influenza vaccine. Sample: CD8+ T cells sorted from PBMCs, taken about 23 months after vaccination.

CDR3 sequence (DNA): TGCGCCAGCAGTGAGAAGGGAATGGATGAGCAGTTCTTC. It specifies CASSEKGMDEQFF. This chain uses TRBV10-2 with TRBJ2-1; the D is unclear. This CDR3 has 13 residues. Trimming pared 2 bases from V and 8 bases from J, leaving 10 bases between. Germline V gene sequence: CDR1 WSHSY, CDR2 SAAADI.